These 32 T cell receptor beta chains came from one sample sequenced in a study of PD-1 blockade in classical Hodgkin lymphoma. Using immunoSEQ multiplex PCR, the repertoire was profiled, and TCRdb retains in-frame clones only, with some absent. The sample has under 8,500 clones, just under 80% seen once. Exposure to brentuximab vedotin varied, and each patient had relapsed following autologous stem cell transplantation. Isolation of CD4+ T cells from thawed PBMCs was performed by magnetic negative selection. The sequences come from CD4+ T cells from blood, collected at baseline. The receptors were sampled from a human donor with classical Hodgkin lymphoma.

V usage is TRBV7-8 and J usage is TRBJ1-4, with 8 bases lining up with TRBD1. The CDR3 spans 18 residues. Unmatched junction bases numbered 13, after V lost 2 bases and J lost 5 bases. Germline values: CDR1 SGHVS, CDR2 FQNEAQ. CDR3 nucleotides: TGTGCCAGCAGCTTACCGGGACAGGCCGGGGGAAGGAATGAAAAACTGTTTTTT. It codes for CASSLPGQAGGRNEKLFF.

This chain links TRBV28 with TRBJ2-1; a weak D match, TRBD1 (6 bases). V lost 6 bases and J lost 4, with 16 bases in between. Germline V lookup: CDR1 MDHEN, CDR2 SYDVKM. The CDR3 extends over 15 amino acids. CDR3 amino acids: CASRTGGGRYNEQFF. CDR3 sequence (DNA): TGTGCCAGCAGAACGGGTGGGGGCCGATACAATGAGCAGTTCTTC.

V and J are TRBV6-1 and TRBJ2-3, with a tentative D call TRBD2 (6 bases). Germline assignment: CDR1 MNHNS and CDR2 SASEGT. The CDR3 consists of 15 residues. V was trimmed by 6 bases and J by 3 bases, leaving 16 bases between them. The CDR3 loop reads CASSLGGKGTDTQYF. Here the CDR3 DNA reads TGTGCCAGCAGCTTGGGGGGTAAAGGGACAGATACGCAGTATTTT.

J is TRBJ1-2 and V is TRBV5-6, with a possible D match to TRBD1 (6 bases). CDR3 length equals 14 residues. Germline CDR1 is SGHDT and CDR2 is YYEEEE. The V gene lost 0 bases and the J gene lost 7 bases, with 13 bases spanning the gap. The CDR3 loop is CASSLAGGAAGYTF. The CDR3 nucleotides are TGTGCCAGCAGCTTGGCCGGGGGGGCAGCTGGCTACACCTTC.

The gene calls are TRBV7-2 and TRBJ2-5, with D uncertain. Germline V gene sequence: CDR1 SGHTA, CDR2 FQGNSA. This CDR3 is 15 amino acids long. V was cut by 2 bases and J by 5 bases, with 15 bases left in between. Here the CDR3 reads CASSLYATELETQYF. The CDR3 DNA sequence: TGTGCCAGCAGCTTATACGCTACGGAGTTGGAGACCCAGTACTTC.

This chain uses TRBV6-6 with TRBJ2-2, with TRBD1 as a possible D gene (6 bases). The CDR3 has 14 residues. Germline V gene data show CDR1 as MNHNY and CDR2 as SVGAGI (reference sequence). V was shortened by 6 bases and J by 4 bases, with 12 bases between the two germline ends. CDR3 sequence reads: CASSMTGGTGELFF. The CDR3 nucleotides are TGTGCCAGCAGCATGACAGGTGGCACCGGGGAGCTGTTTTTT.

This clone was recorded a few times. The J gene is TRBJ1-6, the V gene TRBV6-1; the D gene is possibly TRBD1 (6 bases). Trimming left V 4 bases short and J 5 bases short, with 9 bases between. Germline CDR1 is MNHNS and CDR2 is SASEGT. The CDR3 contains 14 residues. The CDR3 nucleotides are TGTGCCAGCAGTGCACGGACAGATAATTCACCCCTCCACTTT. Its protein is CASSARTDNSPLHF.

This clone was seen more than once but under ten times. The chain has TRBV7-9 and TRBJ1-1; no reliable D call. CDR1 and CDR2 from the germline V gene are SEHNR and FQNEAQ (reference sequence). The CDR3 sequence is 13 residues long. V was cut by 4 bases and J by 3 bases, with 9 bases left in between. CDR3 nucleotides: TGTGCCAGCAGCTCACGTTCGGACACTGAAGCTTTCTTT. This codes for CASSSRSDTEAFF.

The chain carries TRBV5-4 and TRBJ1-1, with a weak D call TRBD1 (6 bases). Germline V gene data show CDR1 as SGHNT and CDR2 as YYREEE (reference sequence). This CDR3 comprises 14 residues. Trimming removed 5 bases from V and 6 bases from J, with 17 bases in between. The CDR3 sequence: CASSFGGGFSEAFF. The CDR3 DNA sequence: TGTGCCAGCAGTTTCGGGGGCGGGTTCTCTGAAGCTTTCTTT.

The J gene is TRBJ2-7, the V gene TRBV28; D is unresolved. The CDR3 is 14 amino acids. The germline gives CDR1 MDHEN, CDR2 SYDVKM. Trimming left V 6 bases short and J 0 bases short, with 12 bases between. The CDR3 region is CASSSPYFSYEQYV. The CDR3 DNA reads TGTGCCAGCAGCTCCCCGTACTTCTCCTACGAGCAGTACGTC.

V gene TRBV7-2 combines with J gene TRBJ2-5; the match to TRBD2 covers 16 bases. This CDR3 comprises 17 residues. Germline trimming cut 7 bases from V and 5 bases from J; bases unmatched to any gene: 10. Germline CDR1 and CDR2: SGHTA and FQGNSA. The CDR3 DNA sequence: TGTGCCAGCACCCCCGGGACTAGCGGGAGGGCCCGGGAGACCCAGTACTTC. This codes for CASTPGTSGRARETQYF.

The rearrangement joins TRBV11-2 to TRBJ2-3; D is ambiguous. The V gene's germline CDR1 is SGHAT and CDR2 FQNNGV. The CDR3 length is 15 residues. Trimming took off 1 base at V and 2 bases at J, with 10 bases between the two ends. CDR3 in amino acids: CASSLGQSSTDTQYF. The CDR3 nucleotides read TGTGCCAGCAGCTTAGGGCAGTCGTCCACAGATACGCAGTATTTT.

V is TRBV5-4 and J is TRBJ1-2; 9 bases are a match to TRBD1. The ends lost 7 bases at V and 2 bases at J; junction bases unmatched: 0. Germline lookup yields CDR1 SGHNT and CDR2 YYREEE (reference sequence). This CDR3 contains 12 residues. DNA of the CDR3: TGTGCCAGCGGGACAGGGAACTATGGCTACACCTTC. Translating gives CASGTGNYGYTF. Looking up the rest from reference TRBV5-4 and TRBJ1-2 gives the full variable domain: ETGVTQSPTHLIKTRGQQVTLRCSSQSGHNTVSWYQQALGQGPQFIFQYYREEENGRGNFPPRFSGLQFPNYSSELNVNALELDDSALYLCASGTGNYGYTFGSGTRLTVV.

The chain employs TRBV7-2 and TRBJ2-1; 12 positions agree with TRBD2. CDR1 and CDR2 (germline): SGHTA, FQGNSA. The CDR3 loop spans 16 amino acids. V lost 3 bases and J lost 2; bases outside the gene matches: 2. The CDR3 spells CASSFASGGAYNEQFF. The CDR3 bases are TGTGCCAGCAGCTTCGCTAGCGGGGGGGCCTACAATGAGCAGTTCTTC.

The rearrangement uses TRBV18 and TRBJ1-2; D ambiguous. This CDR3 has 11 amino acids. Germline V gene sequence: CDR1 KGHSH, CDR2 LQKENI. The V end lost 3 bases, the J end lost 1 base, and 0 bases lay between the germline ends. CDR3 region: CASSPNYGYTF. The CDR3 bases are TGTGCCAGCTCACCTAACTATGGCTACACCTTC.

The chain combines TRBV28 with TRBJ1-6, with D uncertain. Between the trimmed V and J ends, which lost 0 bases and 6 bases, there was a span of 18 bases. Germline V gene sequence: CDR1 MDHEN, CDR2 SYDVKM. There are 18 residues in the CDR3. The CDR3 region is CASSLWALEQSANSPLHF. Here the CDR3 DNA reads TGTGCCAGCAGTTTATGGGCCCTTGAGCAGTCTGCTAATTCACCCCTCCACTTT.

This chain connects TRBV4-3 to TRBJ2-3, with TRBD1 identical over 9 bases. Germline V lookup: CDR1 LGHNA, CDR2 YSLEER. Trimming at V came to 2 bases and at J to 2 bases, leaving 8 bases not matched to a gene. The CDR3 loop spans 17 amino acids. CDR3 sequence reads: CASSQSLQGAPTDTQYF. DNA for the CDR3: TGCGCCAGCAGCCAAAGCCTACAGGGGGCCCCCACAGATACGCAGTATTTT.

The rearrangement links TRBV5-1 to TRBJ2-3; 10 positions agree with TRBD1. The CDR3 runs 17 residues. Germline assignment: CDR1 SGHRS and CDR2 YFSETQ. With V trimmed by 8 bases and J by 2 bases, 14 bases remained unmatched. In nucleotides, the CDR3 is TGCGCCAGTAAACTGGGGGGGACAGGGGCGATCACAGATACGCAGTATTTT. Its protein is CASKLGGTGAITDTQYF.

This chain joins TRBV29-1 and TRBJ1-2; possible D gene TRBD1, 5 bases. This CDR3 has 15 residues. The V and J ends lost 4 bases and 3 bases respectively, with 18 bases between them. The V gene's germline CDR1 is SQVTM and CDR2 ANQGSEA. The CDR3 reads CSVVPALRAYYGYTF. The CDR3 DNA follows: TGCAGCGTTGTCCCTGCCCTCAGGGCCTACTATGGCTACACCTTC.

Points on this clone: A read error may produce the germline difference seen at one junction end. This sequence joins TRBV2 and TRBJ2-2; a weak D match, TRBD2 (5 bases). This CDR3 contains 14 residues. The V gene's germline CDR1 is SNHLY and CDR2 FYNNEI. The DNA of the CDR3 is TGTGCCAGCACTGAATGGGTAGGAGGCGGGGAGCTGTTTTTT. Translated, it gives CASTEWVGGGELFF.

V gene TRBV7-9 combines with J gene TRBJ2-4; D gene ambiguous. The CDR3 is 13 amino acids. Deletions cut 1 base from V and 8 bases from J, with 9 bases between. CDR1 is SEHNR, CDR2 FQNEAQ, per germline (reference sequence). The CDR3 DNA follows: TGTGCCAGCAGCTTAGAAGCCGGTGACATTCAGTACTTC. Encoded protein: CASSLEAGDIQYF.

Here the CDR3 DNA reads TGCGCCAGCAGCCAAGATCTCGGGGGCGGGGAGACCCAGTACTTC. Translating it yields CASSQDLGGGETQYF. This chain links TRBV4-3 with TRBJ2-5; tentatively, D is TRBD1 or TRBD2 (6 bases each). Per the germline V gene, CDR1 is LGHNA and CDR2 is YSLEER. This CDR3 comprises 15 residues. V was pared by 0 bases and J by 5 bases, with 13 bases between.

The chain employs TRBV5-1 and TRBJ1-1; tentative D call: TRBD1 (6 bases). This CDR3 is 16 amino acids long. Germline V lookup: CDR1 SGHRS, CDR2 YFSETQ. The V and J ends lost 0 bases and 6 bases respectively, with 18 bases between them. The CDR3 nucleotides are TGCGCCAGCAGCTTGGACCTAAACAGGGTAACCGCTGAAGCTTTCTTT. Its translation: CASSLDLNRVTAEAFF.

The CDR3 DNA is TGTGCCAGCAGTGGCACCGGGACAGGGGTAGATACGCAGTATTTT. Amino acids: CASSGTGTGVDTQYF. The chain joins TRBV2 to TRBJ2-3; 10 bases fit TRBD1. V was clipped by 4 bases and J by 5 bases; unmatched bases: 6. CDR1 and CDR2 (germline): SNHLY, FYNNEI. This CDR3 has 15 amino acids.

This sequence joins TRBV18 and TRBJ2-1; the D gene is possibly TRBD1 (6 bases). This CDR3 is 16 amino acids long. Germline CDR1 is KGHSH and CDR2 is LQKENI. V dropped 6 bases and J dropped 8 bases, with 23 bases sitting between them. The CDR3 region has the DNA TGTGCCAGCTCCTCCATAACAGGGTATCCCTCCCATGAGCAGTTCTTC. It encodes CASSSITGYPSHEQFF.

This clone was picked up a small number of times. The chain joins TRBV19 to TRBJ1-1; tentatively, D is TRBD1 (5 bases). Trimming pared 3 bases from V and 8 bases from J, leaving 7 bases between. Germline V gives CDR1 LNHDA, CDR2 SQIVND (reference sequence). The CDR3 contains 11 residues. CDR3 bases: TGTGCCAGTAGTATCGACAGAGAAGCTTTCTTT. Protein product: CASSIDREAFF.

Here the CDR3 DNA reads TGTGCCAGCAGCTTGTCGCTAGGAGACGAGCAGTACTTC. Amino acids: CASSLSLGDEQYF. This rearrangement joins TRBV5-6 to TRBJ2-7; no clear D gene. The CDR3 totals 13 residues. V lost 1 base to trimming and J lost 5 bases, with 10 bases between them. Germline CDR1 reads SGHDT; CDR2 reads YYEEEE.

In this sample, this clone turned up a few times. V gene TRBV14 combines with J gene TRBJ1-2; D remains ambiguous. The V and J ends lost 1 base and 3 bases respectively, with 12 bases between them. Germline V gives CDR1 SGHDN, CDR2 FVKESK. The CDR3 runs 15 residues. The CDR3 is CASSQGLGNYYGYTF. The CDR3, as DNA: TGTGCCAGCAGCCAAGGTCTTGGCAACTACTATGGCTACACCTTC.

The chain couples TRBV10-1 to TRBJ2-3; D is possibly TRBD1 (6 bases). Germline CDR1 WNHNN, CDR2 SYGVQD (reference sequence). CDR3 length: 16 amino acids. V was trimmed by 3 bases and J by 0 bases, leaving 13 bases between them. In DNA form, the CDR3 reads TGCGCCAGCAGTGAAAATGGGGGCGATAGCACAGATACGCAGTATTTT. This translates into CASSENGGDSTDTQYF.

The chain carries TRBV5-1 and TRBJ1-3, with D maybe TRBD1 (6 bases). V was pared by 4 bases and J by 0 bases, with 14 bases between. Germline assignment: CDR1 SGHRS and CDR2 YFSETQ. This CDR3 spans 16 amino acids. CDR3 nucleotide sequence: TGCGCCAGCAGCGTTCAGGACAGCCACTCTGGAAACACCATATATTTT. Amino acids: CASSVQDSHSGNTIYF.

A few counts support this clone. The genes are TRBV19 and TRBJ1-5; no clear D gene. The V gene's germline CDR1 is LNHDA and CDR2 SQIVND (reference sequence). V lost 7 bases and J 0 bases, leaving 10 bases between the germline ends. CDR3 length: 14 amino acids. CDR3 coding DNA: TGTGCCAGTAACAACAGATATAGCAATCAGCCCCAGCATTTT. Residues: CASNNRYSNQPQHF.

Written as DNA, the CDR3 is TGCGCCAGCAGCTTAGGAAGTAGCGGGGAAGAGACCCAGTACTTC. This encodes CASSLGSSGEETQYF. This chain connects TRBV5-1 to TRBJ2-5; 8 bases are shared with TRBD2. The CDR3 contains 15 residues. V lost 2 bases and J lost 3; bases outside the gene matches: 6. Looked up from germline, CDR1 is SGHRS and CDR2 is YFSETQ.